This T cell receptor beta chain was sequenced during a study of identical twins. General study points: There was an excess of low generation probability in the out-of-frame alpha sequences that twins shared. Surplus twin overlap in beta out-of-frame sequences was less pronounced.

TCRdb used MiXCR to reprocess the 5' RACE reads, holding one entry per CDR3 protein. The sample shows under 900,000 distinct CDR3 sequences, 18% of them seen only once. The ends were cut back, 7 bases at V and 4 bases at J, with 11 bases in the middle. From germline, CDR1 is SGHRS and CDR2 YFSETQ. The CDR3 sequence is 13 residues long. This clonotype appeared a few times. Its antigen is unknown. This sample was shared with a second study, whose subject was T cells expressing NK-cell markers. Turning to that study: Seven sequenced donors out of eight were HCMV-seropositive, one seronegative. Researchers report these clonotypes also headed the CD3+CD56-NKG2C+ fraction in a few donors.

This TCR came from a woman between 18 and 30 years old in good health. This chain connects TRBV5-1 to TRBJ2-2; D may match TRBD1 or TRBD2 (5 bases each). The sample consisted of PBMCs. CDR3 sequence: CASEGYGTGELFF. DNA for the CDR3: TGCGCCAGCGAGGGGTATGGCACCGGGGAGCTGTTTTTT.